The 17 T cell receptor beta chains in this list originate from one sample, sequenced in a study of T-cell memory formation after mild COVID-19. Each CDR3 protein is one row after TCRdb ran MiXCR on the 5' RACE reads. Of fewer than 450,000 distinct CDR3 sequences listed, over 20% were seen once; the top ten hold approximately 12%. The source material was PBMCs or a T cell subset sorted from them (not recorded which). The receptors derive from an adult woman who had mild COVID-19 (a few samples of this study predate the infection). Cell type and time point are not known.

J is TRBJ2-7 and V is TRBV11-3; D uncertain. Trimming shortened V by 3 bases and J by 2 bases, and 8 bases separated the two germline ends. CDR3 size: 13 residues. From germline, CDR1 is SGHNT and CDR2 YENEEA. The CDR3 is CASSLDVTYEQYF. CDR3 DNA sequence: TGTGCCAGCAGCTTGGACGTTACCTACGAGCAGTACTTC.

This clonotype was seen a handful of times. The V call is TRBV20-1, the J call TRBJ1-5; TRBD1 aligns across 7 bases. The CDR3 totals 14 residues. The V and J ends lost 4 bases and 6 bases, in that order; junction bases with no gene match: 9. CDR1 and CDR2 (germline): DFQATT, SNEGSKA (reference sequence). The DNA for the CDR3 is TGCAGTGCTAAGGGAGGGGGCGACATTCAGCCCCAGCATTTT. It encodes CSAKGGGDIQPQHF.

This clonotype has a count of ten or more. This chain connects TRBV4-3 to TRBJ1-2; D not certain. CDR3 length: 15 residues. Trimming took off 2 bases at V and 1 base at J, with 11 bases between the two ends. CDR1 and CDR2 (germline): LGHNA, YSLEER. The DNA for the CDR3 is TGCGCCAGCAGCCAAAGCTCGACAAGTAACTATGGCTACACCTTC. Translation: CASSQSSTSNYGYTF.

This rearrangement joins TRBV3-1 to TRBJ2-2; TRBD2 aligns across 12 bases. J was trimmed by 4 bases and V by 5 bases; bases with no gene match: 14. Looked up from germline, CDR1 is LGHDT and CDR2 is YNNKEL (reference sequence). The CDR3 consists of 19 residues. The CDR3 region is CASSSWTSGKDVRTGELFF. CDR3 in DNA: TGTGCCAGCAGCTCCTGGACTAGCGGGAAGGATGTGCGCACCGGGGAGCTGTTTTTT.

This clonotype was counted ten times or more. The chain is built from TRBV5-1 and TRBJ2-1; D might be TRBD1 (5 bases). Germline lookup yields CDR1 SGHRS and CDR2 YFSETQ. V was clipped by 0 bases and J by 2 bases, with 12 bases between them. The CDR3 length is 16 residues. The CDR3 nucleotides are TGCGCCAGCAGCTTGGGTTCCAGGGTTCCCTACAATGAGCAGTTCTTC. This gives the protein CASSLGSRVPYNEQFF.

This chain uses TRBV20-1 with TRBJ2-7, with unresolved D. V lost 5 bases, J lost 2 bases, and 13 bases lay in between. The CDR3 is 13 amino acids. Germline V lookup: CDR1 DFQATT, CDR2 SNEGSKA (reference sequence). The CDR3: CSALKMAAYEQYF. The CDR3 DNA follows: TGCAGTGCTCTGAAAATGGCTGCCTACGAGCAGTACTTC.

This clonotype came up a few times. The chain is built from TRBV29-1 and TRBJ1-1; maybe TRBD1 (5 bases). CDR3 length: 12 amino acids. CDR1 is SQVTM, CDR2 ANQGSEA, per germline. Trimming took off 3 bases at V and 3 bases at J, with 8 bases between the two ends. DNA of the CDR3: TGCAGCGTTGACAGGGAGTACACTGAAGCTTTCTTT. It yields the protein CSVDREYTEAFF.

This clonotype has just a few counts. The chain recombines TRBV20-1 with TRBJ2-7, with 7 bases matching TRBD1. With 4 bases clipped from V and 3 bases from J, the junction kept 6 bases outside the gene matches. Per the germline V gene, CDR1 is DFQATT and CDR2 is SNEGSKA (reference sequence). The CDR3 runs to 13 residues. The CDR3 sequence is CSANYRTGYEQYF. The CDR3 DNA follows: TGCAGTGCTAACTACCGGACAGGCTACGAGCAGTACTTC.

This clonotype was recorded at least ten times. The rearrangement links TRBV23-1 to TRBJ2-3, with D tentatively TRBD2 (6 bases). TRBV23-1 qualifies as an ORF whose function is uncertain. This CDR3 region has 14 residues. The V end was cut by 3 bases, the J end by 1 base, with 8 bases between. CDR3 coding DNA: TGCGCCAGCAGTCACTCGGGGGGCACAGATACGCAGTATTTT. Protein product: CASSHSGGTDTQYF.

The V and J genes are TRBV5-1 and TRBJ1-4; 8 bases are a match to TRBD1. V dropped 5 bases and J dropped 4; count of bases not matched to a gene: 13. CDR3 length: 17 residues. Germline-derived CDR1 and CDR2 are SGHRS and YFSETQ. The CDR3 DNA reads TGCGCCAGCAGTTTGATGCCCGGGACAGGTGATAATGAAAAACTGTTTTTT. Translated: CASSLMPGTGDNEKLFF.

The sample holds a few counts of this clonotype. One end of the junction fails to match germline, which may point to a read error. The chain has TRBV6-2 or TRBV6-3 and TRBJ2-5; 9 bases are a match to TRBD2. CDR1 is MNHEY, CDR2 SVGEGT, per germline. This CDR3 comprises 14 residues. In DNA form, the CDR3 reads TGTGCCAGCAGTTACGGACTAGCGTTGGGGCGATGGAACTTC. Its translation: CASSYGLALGRWNF.

The J gene is TRBJ2-4, the V gene TRBV12-3 or TRBV12-4; perhaps TRBD2 as D (6 bases). Trimming shortened V by 5 bases and J by 9 bases, and 17 bases separated the two germline ends. CDR3 length: 14 amino acids. In DNA, the CDR3 is TGTGCCAGCAGTATCGGTCTGCCGCGGGGCATTCAGTACTTC. Residues: CASSIGLPRGIQYF.

This clonotype was recorded once. This chain uses TRBV7-9 with TRBJ2-1; 8 positions match TRBD2. This CDR3 spans 15 amino acids. In germline, CDR1 is SEHNR, CDR2 FQNEAQ (reference sequence). The V gene end was trimmed by 4 bases and the J gene end by 2 bases; junction bases not matched to a gene: 4. CDR3 region: CASSSSGSAYNEQFF. CDR3 DNA sequence: TGTGCCAGCAGCTCCAGCGGGAGTGCCTACAATGAGCAGTTCTTC.

This chain links TRBV29-1 with TRBJ2-7; D is possibly TRBD1 or TRBD2 (5 bases each). Germline lookup yields CDR1 SQVTM and CDR2 ANQGSEA. The CDR3 is 12 residues long. V gave up 1 base and J gave up 9 bases, with 13 bases separating them. CDR3 amino acids: CSVEGLGVGQYF. The CDR3 DNA follows: TGCAGCGTTGAAGGTCTGGGGGTGGGGCAGTACTTC.

This clonotype appeared a few times. The chain has TRBV6-6 and TRBJ1-2, with D tentatively TRBD1 (6 bases). The CDR3 spans 13 residues. In germline, CDR1 is MNHNY, CDR2 SVGAGI (reference sequence). The V end was cut by 9 bases, the J end by 7 bases, with 18 bases between. The CDR3: CASSRKGGVGYTF. For the CDR3, the DNA is TGTGCCAGTTCAAGGAAGGGGGGCGTTGGCTACACCTTC.

This clonotype was observed a few times. The chain has TRBV9 and TRBJ2-3, with 10 bases aligning to TRBD2. Germline V gene sequence: CDR1 SGDLS, CDR2 YYNGEE. V trimming: 4 bases; J trimming: 3 bases; junction bases outside the gene matches: 8. The CDR3 consists of 16 residues. The CDR3 protein is CASSPLSGGWTDTQYF. The CDR3 region has the DNA TGTGCCAGCAGCCCTCTTAGCGGGGGGTGGACAGATACGCAGTATTTT.

This chain uses TRBV7-9 with TRBJ2-4; D is unclear. The germline gives CDR1 SEHNR, CDR2 FQNEAQ (reference sequence). CDR3 length: 16 amino acids. V dropped 5 bases and J dropped 0 bases, with 14 bases sitting between them. The DNA for the CDR3 is TGTGCCAGCAGCCCCTCGCGTGGGCTAGCCAAAAACATTCAGTACTTC. Translation: CASSPSRGLAKNIQYF.